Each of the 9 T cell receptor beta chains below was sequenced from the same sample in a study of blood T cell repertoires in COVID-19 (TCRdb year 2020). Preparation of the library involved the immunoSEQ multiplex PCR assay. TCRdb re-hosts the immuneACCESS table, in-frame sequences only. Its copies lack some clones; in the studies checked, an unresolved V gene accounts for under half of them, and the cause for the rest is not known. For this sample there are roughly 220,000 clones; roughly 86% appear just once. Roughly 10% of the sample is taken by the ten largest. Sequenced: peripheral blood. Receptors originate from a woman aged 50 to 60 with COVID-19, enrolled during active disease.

CDR3 protein: CAWSRADTQYF. In DNA form, the CDR3 reads TGTGCCTGGAGTCGGGCAGATACGCAGTATTTT. This chain uses TRBV30 with TRBJ2-3, with D unresolved. Trimming took 2 bases from V and 4 from J, leaving 4 bases between them. CDR1 GTSNPN and CDR2 SVGIG come from the germline V gene (reference sequence). This CDR3 comprises 11 residues.

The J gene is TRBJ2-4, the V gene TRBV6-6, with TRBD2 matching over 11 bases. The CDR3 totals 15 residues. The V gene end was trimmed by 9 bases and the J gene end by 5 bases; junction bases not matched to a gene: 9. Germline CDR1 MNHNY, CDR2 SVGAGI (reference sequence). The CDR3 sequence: CASSYGTSGQNIQYF. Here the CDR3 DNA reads TGTGCCAGTTCCTACGGGACTAGCGGACAAAACATTCAGTACTTC.

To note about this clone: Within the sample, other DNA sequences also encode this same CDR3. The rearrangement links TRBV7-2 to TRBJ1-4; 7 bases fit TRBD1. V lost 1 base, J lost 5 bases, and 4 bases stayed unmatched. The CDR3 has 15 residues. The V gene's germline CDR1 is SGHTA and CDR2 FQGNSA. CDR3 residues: CASSLVDRVNEKLFF. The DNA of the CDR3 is TGTGCCAGCAGCTTAGTTGACAGGGTCAATGAAAAACTGTTTTTT.

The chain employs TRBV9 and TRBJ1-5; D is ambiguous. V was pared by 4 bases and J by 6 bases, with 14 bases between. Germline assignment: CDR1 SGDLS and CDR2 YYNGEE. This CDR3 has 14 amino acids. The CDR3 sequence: CASSNAGVGQPQHF. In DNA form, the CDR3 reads TGTGCCAGCAGCAACGCGGGTGTGGGTCAGCCCCAGCATTTT.

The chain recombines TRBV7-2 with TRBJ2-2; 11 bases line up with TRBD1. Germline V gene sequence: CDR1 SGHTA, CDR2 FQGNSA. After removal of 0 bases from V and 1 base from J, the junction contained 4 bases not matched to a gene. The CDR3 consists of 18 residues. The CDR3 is CASSLAGQGGGNTGELFF. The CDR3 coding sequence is TGTGCCAGCAGCTTAGCGGGACAGGGGGGAGGGAACACCGGGGAGCTGTTTTTT.

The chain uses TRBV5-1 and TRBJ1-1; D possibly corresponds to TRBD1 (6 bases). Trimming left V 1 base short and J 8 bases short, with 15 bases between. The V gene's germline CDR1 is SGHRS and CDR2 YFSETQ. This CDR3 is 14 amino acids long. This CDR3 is CASSLSPSQGEAFF. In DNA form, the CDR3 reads TGCGCCAGCAGCTTGTCCCCATCTCAGGGGGAAGCTTTCTTT.

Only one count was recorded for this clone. The CDR3 DNA sequence: TGTGCCAGCAGCCAAGTTTCGGGGGGTGGAGAGACCCAGTACTTC. Its translation is CASSQVSGGGETQYF. This chain links TRBV3-1 (or the pseudogene TRBV3-2) with TRBJ2-5; 7 positions agree with TRBD2. Per germline, CDR1 LGHDT and CDR2 YNNKEL (reference sequence). V lost 1 base to trimming and J lost 4 bases; unmatched junction nucleotides: 6. This CDR3 has 15 amino acids.

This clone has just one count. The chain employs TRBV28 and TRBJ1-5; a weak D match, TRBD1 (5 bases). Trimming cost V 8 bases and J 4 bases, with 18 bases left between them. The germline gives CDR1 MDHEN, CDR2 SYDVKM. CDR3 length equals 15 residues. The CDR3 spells CASCPLGGGNQPQHF. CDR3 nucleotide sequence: TGTGCCAGCTGCCCCTTGGGGGGGGGTAATCAGCCCCAGCATTTT.

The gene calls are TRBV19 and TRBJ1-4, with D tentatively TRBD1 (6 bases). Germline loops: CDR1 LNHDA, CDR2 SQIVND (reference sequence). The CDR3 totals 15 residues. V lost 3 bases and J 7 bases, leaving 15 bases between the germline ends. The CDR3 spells CASSIANRAAEKLFF. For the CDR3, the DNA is TGTGCCAGTAGTATCGCCAACAGGGCGGCTGAAAAACTGTTTTTT.